This T cell receptor beta chain was identified during a study of cytomegalovirus exposure and HLA in healthy donors. PCR involved 60 Vbeta and 13 Jbeta primers. In the original workflow: Around 10 million shared chains were among approximately 87 million unique TCR beta chains counted in a later analysis. Libraries were prepared by immunoSEQ multiplex PCR; TCRdb keeps only in-frame clonotypes and omits some of them. For V, J and clone size, that table is used; D and trimming come from the DNA. The sample contains 150,000 to 160,000 clones, 65% to 80% of which appear only once. In germline, CDR1 is SGHKS, CDR2 YYEKEE (reference sequence). This CDR3 comprises 16 residues. V was pared by 5 bases and J by 2 bases, with 17 bases between. Turning to this clone: Antigen: not known.

Notes on the study in general: Later analysis demonstrated an association between a missense DCLRE1C variant and TCR beta V- and J-gene trimming.

The sequence came from a middle-aged woman in good health and CMV-seronegative. Sequencing was done on a sample of PBMCs. The V call is TRBV5-5, the J call TRBJ1-3, with a tentative D call TRBD1 (5 bases). As DNA, the CDR3 is TGTGCCAGCAGGGCCTTAGGGGAGCGGGCTGGAAACACCATATATTTT. Its protein is CASRALGERAGNTIYF.